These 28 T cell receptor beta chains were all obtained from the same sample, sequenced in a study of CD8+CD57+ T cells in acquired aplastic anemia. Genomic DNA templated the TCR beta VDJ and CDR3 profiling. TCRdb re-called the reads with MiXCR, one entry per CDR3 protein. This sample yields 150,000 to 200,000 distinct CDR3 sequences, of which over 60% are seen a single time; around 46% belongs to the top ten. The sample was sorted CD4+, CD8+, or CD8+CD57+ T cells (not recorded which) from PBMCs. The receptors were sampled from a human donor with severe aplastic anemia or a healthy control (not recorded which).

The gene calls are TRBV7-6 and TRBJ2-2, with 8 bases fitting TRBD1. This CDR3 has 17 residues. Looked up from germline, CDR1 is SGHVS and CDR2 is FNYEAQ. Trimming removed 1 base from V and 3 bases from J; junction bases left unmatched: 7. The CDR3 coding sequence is TGTGCCAGCAGCTTAGTTTTCCAGGGGGCTGACACCGGGGAGCTGTTTTTT. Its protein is CASSLVFQGADTGELFF.

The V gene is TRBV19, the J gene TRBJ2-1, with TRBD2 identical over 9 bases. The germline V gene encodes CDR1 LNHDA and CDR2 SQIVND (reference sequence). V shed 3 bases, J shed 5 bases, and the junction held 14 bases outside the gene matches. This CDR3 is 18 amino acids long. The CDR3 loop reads CASSIPLSAGGGDNEQFF. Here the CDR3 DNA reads TGTGCCAGTAGTATTCCCCTTTCGGCGGGAGGGGGCGACAATGAGCAGTTCTTC.

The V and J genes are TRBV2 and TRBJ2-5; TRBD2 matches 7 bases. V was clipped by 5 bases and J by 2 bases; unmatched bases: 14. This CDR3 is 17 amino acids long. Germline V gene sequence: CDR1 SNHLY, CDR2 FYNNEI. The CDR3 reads CASSPRGGAVLQETQYF. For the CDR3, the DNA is TGTGCCAGCAGTCCTCGGGGAGGGGCAGTATTACAAGAGACCCAGTACTTC.

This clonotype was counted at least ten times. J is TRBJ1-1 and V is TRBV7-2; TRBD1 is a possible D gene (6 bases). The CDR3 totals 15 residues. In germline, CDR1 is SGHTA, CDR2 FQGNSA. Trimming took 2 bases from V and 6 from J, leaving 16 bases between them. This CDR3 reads CASSLLVQGRAEAFF. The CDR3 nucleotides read TGTGCCAGCAGCTTACTGGTGCAGGGGAGGGCTGAAGCTTTCTTT.

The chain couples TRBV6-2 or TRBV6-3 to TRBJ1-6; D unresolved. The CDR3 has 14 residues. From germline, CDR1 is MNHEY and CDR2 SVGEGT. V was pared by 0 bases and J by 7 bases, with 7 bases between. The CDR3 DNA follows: TGTGCCAGCAGTTACTCCAGTGTCAATTCACCCCTCCACTTT. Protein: CASSYSSVNSPLHF.

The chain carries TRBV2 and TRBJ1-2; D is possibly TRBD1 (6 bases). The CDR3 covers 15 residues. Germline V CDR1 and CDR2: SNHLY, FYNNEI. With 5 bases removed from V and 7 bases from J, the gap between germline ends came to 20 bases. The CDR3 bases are TGTGCCAGCAGTTCAAGCACTACAGGGCTCGGTGGCTACACCTTC. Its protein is CASSSSTTGLGGYTF.

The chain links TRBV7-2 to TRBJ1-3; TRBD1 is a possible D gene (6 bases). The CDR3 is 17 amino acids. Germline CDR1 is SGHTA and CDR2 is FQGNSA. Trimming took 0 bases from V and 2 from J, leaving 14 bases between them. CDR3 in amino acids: CASSLARLGAPGNTIYF. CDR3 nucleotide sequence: TGTGCCAGCAGCTTAGCGAGGTTGGGGGCTCCTGGAAACACCATATATTTT.

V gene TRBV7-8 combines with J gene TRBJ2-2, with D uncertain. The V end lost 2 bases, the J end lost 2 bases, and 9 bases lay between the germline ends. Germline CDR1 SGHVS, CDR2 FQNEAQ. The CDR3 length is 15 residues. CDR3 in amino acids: CASSLISLNTGELFF. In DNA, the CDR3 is TGTGCCAGCAGCTTAATCAGCCTAAACACCGGGGAGCTGTTTTTT.

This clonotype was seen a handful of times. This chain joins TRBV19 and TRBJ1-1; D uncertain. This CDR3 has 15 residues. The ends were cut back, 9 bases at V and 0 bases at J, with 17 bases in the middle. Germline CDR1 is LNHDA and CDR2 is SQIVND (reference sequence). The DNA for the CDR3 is TGTGCCAGCAGAAGCCAGGTGCTGATGAACACTGAAGCTTTCTTT. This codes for CASRSQVLMNTEAFF.

CDR3 nucleotides: TGCGCCAGCAGTGGAGACAGGGTGGGTGGCTACACCTTC. Residues: CASSGDRVGGYTF. The V call is TRBV10-2, the J call TRBJ1-2; 7 nucleotides line up with TRBD1. CDR1 and CDR2 from the germline V gene are WSHSY and SAAADI. The CDR3 consists of 13 residues. The V gene end was trimmed by 4 bases and the J gene end by 7 bases; junction bases not matched to a gene: 6.

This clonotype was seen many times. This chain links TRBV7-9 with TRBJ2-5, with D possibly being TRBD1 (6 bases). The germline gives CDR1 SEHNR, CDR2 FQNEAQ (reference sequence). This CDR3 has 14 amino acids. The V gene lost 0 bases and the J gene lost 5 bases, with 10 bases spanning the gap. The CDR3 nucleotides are TGTGCCAGCAGCTTAGCCCAGGGGCCTGAGACCCAGTACTTC. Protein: CASSLAQGPETQYF.

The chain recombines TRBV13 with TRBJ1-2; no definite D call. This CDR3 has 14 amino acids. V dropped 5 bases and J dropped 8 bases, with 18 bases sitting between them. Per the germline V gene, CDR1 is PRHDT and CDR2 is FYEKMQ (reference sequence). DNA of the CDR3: TGTGCCAGCAGCCGGACCGGGGATTTATGGGGCTACACCTTC. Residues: CASSRTGDLWGYTF.

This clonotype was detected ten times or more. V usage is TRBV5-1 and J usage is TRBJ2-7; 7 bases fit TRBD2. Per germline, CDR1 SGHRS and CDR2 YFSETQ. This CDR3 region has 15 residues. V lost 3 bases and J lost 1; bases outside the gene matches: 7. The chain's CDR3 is CASSSMRGTSYEQYF. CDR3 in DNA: TGCGCCAGCAGCTCAATGCGGGGGACGTCCTACGAGCAGTACTTC.

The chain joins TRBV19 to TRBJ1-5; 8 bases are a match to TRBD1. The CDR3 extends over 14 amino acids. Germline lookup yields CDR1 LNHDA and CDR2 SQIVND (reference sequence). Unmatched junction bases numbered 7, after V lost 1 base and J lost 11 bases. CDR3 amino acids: CASSIGTGSKAQHF. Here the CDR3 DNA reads TGTGCCAGTAGTATAGGGACAGGGTCCAAAGCCCAGCATTTT.

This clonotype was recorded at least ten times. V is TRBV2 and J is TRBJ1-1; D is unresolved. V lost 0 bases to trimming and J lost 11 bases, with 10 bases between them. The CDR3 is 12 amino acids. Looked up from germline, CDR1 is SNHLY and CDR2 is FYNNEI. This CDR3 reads CASSEAPRGAFF. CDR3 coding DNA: TGTGCCAGCAGTGAAGCACCCCGAGGGGCTTTCTTT.

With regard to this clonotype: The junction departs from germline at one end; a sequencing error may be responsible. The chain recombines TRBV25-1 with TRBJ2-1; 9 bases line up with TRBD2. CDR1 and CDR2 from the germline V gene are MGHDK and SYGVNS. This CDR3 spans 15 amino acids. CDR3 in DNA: TGTGCCAGCAGTGGTGCTAGCGGGGCAGACAATGAGCAGCTCTTC. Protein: CASSGASGADNEQLF.

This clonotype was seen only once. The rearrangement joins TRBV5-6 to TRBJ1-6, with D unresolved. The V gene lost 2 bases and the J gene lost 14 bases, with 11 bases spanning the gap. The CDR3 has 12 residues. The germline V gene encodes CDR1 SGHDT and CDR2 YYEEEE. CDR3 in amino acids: CASSFTDRSLHF. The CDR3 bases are TGTGCCAGCAGCTTCACTGACCGGTCCCTCCACTTT.

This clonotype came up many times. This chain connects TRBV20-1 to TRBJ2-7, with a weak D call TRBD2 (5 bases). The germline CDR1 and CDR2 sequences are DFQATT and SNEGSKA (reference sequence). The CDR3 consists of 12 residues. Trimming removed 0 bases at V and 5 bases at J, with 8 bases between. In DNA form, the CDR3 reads TGCAGTGCTAGAGAAGCGGATGACGAGCAGTACTTC. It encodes CSAREADDEQYF.

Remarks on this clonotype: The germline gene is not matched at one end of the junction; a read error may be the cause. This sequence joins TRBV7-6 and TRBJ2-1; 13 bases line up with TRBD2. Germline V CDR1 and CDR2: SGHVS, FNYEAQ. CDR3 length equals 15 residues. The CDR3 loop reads CASSPGLAGRNEQFF. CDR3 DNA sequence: TGTGCTAGCAGCCCGGGACTAGCGGGAAGGAATGAGCAGTTCTTC.

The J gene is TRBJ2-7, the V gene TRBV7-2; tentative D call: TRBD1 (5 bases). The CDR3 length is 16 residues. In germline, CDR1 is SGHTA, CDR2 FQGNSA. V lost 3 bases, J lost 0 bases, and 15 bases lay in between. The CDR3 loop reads CASSFGAGPTSYEQYF. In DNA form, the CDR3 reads TGTGCCAGCAGCTTTGGGGCAGGACCTACCTCCTACGAGCAGTACTTC.

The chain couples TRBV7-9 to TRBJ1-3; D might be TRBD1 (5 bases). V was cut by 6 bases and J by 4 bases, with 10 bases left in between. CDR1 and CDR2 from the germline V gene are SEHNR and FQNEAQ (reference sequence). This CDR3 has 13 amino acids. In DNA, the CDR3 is TGTGCCAGCAGTGTCGGGGCGGGAAACACCATATATTTT. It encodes CASSVGAGNTIYF.

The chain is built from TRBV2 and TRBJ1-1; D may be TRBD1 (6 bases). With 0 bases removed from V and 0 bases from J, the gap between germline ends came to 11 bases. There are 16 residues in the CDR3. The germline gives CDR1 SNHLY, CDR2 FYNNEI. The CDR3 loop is CASSEAGGAMNTEAFF. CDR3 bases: TGTGCCAGCAGTGAAGCGGGGGGGGCCATGAACACTGAAGCTTTCTTT. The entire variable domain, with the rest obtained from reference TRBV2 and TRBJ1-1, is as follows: EPEVTQTPSHQVTQMGQEVILRCVPISNHLYFYWYRQILGQKVEFLVSFYNNEISEKSEIFDDQFSVERPDGSNFTLKIRSTKLEDSAMYFCASSEAGGAMNTEAFFGQGTRLTVV.

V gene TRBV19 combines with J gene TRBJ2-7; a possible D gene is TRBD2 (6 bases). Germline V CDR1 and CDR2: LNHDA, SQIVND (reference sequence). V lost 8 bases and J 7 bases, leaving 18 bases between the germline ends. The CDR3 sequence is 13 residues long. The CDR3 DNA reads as TGTGCCAGTGGCGTCCAGGGCGGGAATGAGCAGTACTTC. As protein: CASGVQGGNEQYF.

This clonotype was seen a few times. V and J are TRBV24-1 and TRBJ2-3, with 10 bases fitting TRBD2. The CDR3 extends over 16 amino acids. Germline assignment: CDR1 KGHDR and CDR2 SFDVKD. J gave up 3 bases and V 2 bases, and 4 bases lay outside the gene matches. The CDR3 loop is CATSDYTSGDTDTQYF. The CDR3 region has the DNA TGTGCCACCAGTGATTATACTAGCGGGGATACAGATACGCAGTATTTT.

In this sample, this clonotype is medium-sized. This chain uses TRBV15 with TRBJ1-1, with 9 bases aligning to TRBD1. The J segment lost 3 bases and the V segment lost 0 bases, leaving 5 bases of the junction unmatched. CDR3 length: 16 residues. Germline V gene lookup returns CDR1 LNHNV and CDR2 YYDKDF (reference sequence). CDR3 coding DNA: TGTGCCACCAGCAGAGACGGGACAGGGAGTGACACTGAAGCTTTCTTT. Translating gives CATSRDGTGSDTEAFF. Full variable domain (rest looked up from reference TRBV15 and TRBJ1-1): DAMVIQNPRYQVTQFGKPVTLSCSQTLNHNVMYWYQQKSSQAPKLLFHYYDKDFNNEADTPDNFQSRRPNTSFCFLDIRSPGLGDTAMYLCATSRDGTGSDTEAFFGQGTRLTVV.

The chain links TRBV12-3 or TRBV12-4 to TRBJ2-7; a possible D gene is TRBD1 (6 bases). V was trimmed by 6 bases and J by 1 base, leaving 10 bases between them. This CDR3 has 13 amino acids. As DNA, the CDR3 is TGTGCCAGCAGGGTGACAGGTTCCTACGAGCAGTACTTC. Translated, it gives CASRVTGSYEQYF.

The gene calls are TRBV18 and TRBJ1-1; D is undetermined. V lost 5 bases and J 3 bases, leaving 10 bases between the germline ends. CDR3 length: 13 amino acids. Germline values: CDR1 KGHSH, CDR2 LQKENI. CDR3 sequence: CASSNAAYTEAFF. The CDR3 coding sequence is TGTGCCAGCTCAAACGCTGCGTACACTGAAGCTTTCTTT.

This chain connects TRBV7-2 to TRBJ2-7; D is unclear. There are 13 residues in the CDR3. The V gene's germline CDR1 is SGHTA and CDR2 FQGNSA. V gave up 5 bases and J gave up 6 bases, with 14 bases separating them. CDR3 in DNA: TGTGCCAGCAGCCCATATACCCACAGCGAGCAGTACTTC. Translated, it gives CASSPYTHSEQYF.